The rows below give T cell receptor beta chains drawn from one sample of a study of blood T cell repertoires in COVID-19. Repertoires were generated with immunoSEQ multiplex PCR, while TCRdb's copy carries only in-frame clones and drops some. The sample holds around 57,000 clones, about four fifths seen once. The specimen was peripheral blood. Source of these receptors: a woman aged 55-69 years with acute or convalescent COVID-19. The CDR3 runs from the conserved cysteine through the conserved F or W. D genes are given only for firm matches. Size is omitted from some rows. Given values are once, few, many or a class for expanded clones.

V gene	D gene	J gene	clone size	CDR3 protein	CDR3 DNA
TRBV11-3	TRBD2	TRBJ2-7	.	CASSARGGLSYEQYF	TGTGCCAGCAGCGCGCGGGGGGGACTATCCTACGAGCAGTACTTC
TRBV5-3	.	TRBJ1-1	once	CARILLGENTEAFF	TGTGCCAGAATCCTACTCGGGGAGAACACTGAAGCTTTCTTT
TRBV7-3	TRBD1	TRBJ2-5	.	CASSFTGGRQETQYF	TGTGCCAGCAGCTTCACAGGGGGCCGGCAAGAGACCCAGTACTTC
TRBV3-1/TRBV3-2	.	TRBJ2-7	.	CASSQRSSYEQYF	TGTGCCAGCAGCCAAAGGAGCTCCTACGAGCAGTACTTC
TRBV18	TRBD1	TRBJ1-2	.	CASSGQDYGYTF	TGTGCCAGCTCAGGACAGGACTATGGCTACACCTTC
TRBV20-1	TRBD1	TRBJ2-1	.	CSASGTGAGYNEQFF	TGCAGTGCTAGTGGGACAGGGGCAGGCTACAATGAGCAGTTCTTC
TRBV30	.	TRBJ1-4	.	CAWSVQSTNEKLFF	TGTGCCTGGAGTGTACAGTCAACTAATGAAAAACTGTTTTTT
TRBV2	.	TRBJ1-1	few	CASTRNGGTEAFF	TGTGCCAGCACCAGAAACGGGGGGACTGAAGCTTTCTTT
TRBV7-3	.	TRBJ1-1	.	CASGSGQGSTEAFF	TGTGCCAGCGGCTCCGGCCAGGGCTCCACTGAAGCTTTCTTT
TRBV2	.	TRBJ1-5	.	CASRSTGNSNQPQHF	TGTGCCAGCAGATCGACAGGTAATAGCAATCAGCCCCAGCATTTT
TRBV4-1	.	TRBJ1-1	.	CASSQEWARRMNTEAFF	TGCGCCAGCAGCCAAGAATGGGCTCGGAGGATGAACACTGAAGCTTTCTTT
TRBV5-1	.	TRBJ2-3	.	CASSLAGQLPDTQYF	TGCGCCAGCAGCTTGGCCGGACAGTTACCAGATACGCAGTATTTT